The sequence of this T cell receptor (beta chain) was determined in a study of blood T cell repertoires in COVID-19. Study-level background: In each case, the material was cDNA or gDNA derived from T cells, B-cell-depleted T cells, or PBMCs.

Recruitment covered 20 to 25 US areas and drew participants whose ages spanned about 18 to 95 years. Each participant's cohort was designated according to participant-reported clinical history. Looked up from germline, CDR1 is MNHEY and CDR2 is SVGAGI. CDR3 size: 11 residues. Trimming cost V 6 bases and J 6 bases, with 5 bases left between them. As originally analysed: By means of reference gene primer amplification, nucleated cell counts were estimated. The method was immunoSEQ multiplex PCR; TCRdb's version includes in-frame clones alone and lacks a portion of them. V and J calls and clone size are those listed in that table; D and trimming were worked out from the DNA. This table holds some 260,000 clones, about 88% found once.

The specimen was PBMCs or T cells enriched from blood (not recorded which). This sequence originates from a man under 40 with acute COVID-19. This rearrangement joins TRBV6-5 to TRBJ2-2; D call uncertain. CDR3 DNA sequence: TGTGCCAGCAGATCATCCGGGGAGCTGTTTTTT. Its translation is CASRSSGELFF.